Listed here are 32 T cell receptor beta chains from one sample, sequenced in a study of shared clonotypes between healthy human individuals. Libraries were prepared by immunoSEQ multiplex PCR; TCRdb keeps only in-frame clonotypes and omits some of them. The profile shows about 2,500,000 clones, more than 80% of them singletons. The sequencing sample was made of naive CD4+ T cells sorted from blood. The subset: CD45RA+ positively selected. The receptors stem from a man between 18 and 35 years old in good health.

CDR3 sequence: CASSQVGAADTQYF. CDR3 nucleotides: TGCGCCAGCAGCCAAGTAGGGGCGGCGGATACGCAGTATTTT. The chain has TRBV4-1 and TRBJ2-3; tentatively, D is TRBD1 (5 bases). Looked up from germline, CDR1 is MGHRA and CDR2 is YSYEKL. The CDR3 contains 14 residues. The V gene lost 1 base and the J gene lost 6 bases, with 11 bases spanning the gap.

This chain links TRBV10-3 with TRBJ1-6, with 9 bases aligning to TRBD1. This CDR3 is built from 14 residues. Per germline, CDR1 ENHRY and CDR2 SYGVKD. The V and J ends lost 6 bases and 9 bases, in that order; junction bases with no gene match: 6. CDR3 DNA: TGTGCCATCAGCCCCGGGACAGGGACTTCACCCCTCCACTTT. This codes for CAISPGTGTSPLHF.

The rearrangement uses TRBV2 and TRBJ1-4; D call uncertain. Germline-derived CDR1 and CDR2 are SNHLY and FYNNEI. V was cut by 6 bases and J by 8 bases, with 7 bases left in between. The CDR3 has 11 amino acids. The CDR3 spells CASRREEKLFF. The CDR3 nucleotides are TGTGCCAGCAGGAGAGAAGAAAAACTGTTTTTT.

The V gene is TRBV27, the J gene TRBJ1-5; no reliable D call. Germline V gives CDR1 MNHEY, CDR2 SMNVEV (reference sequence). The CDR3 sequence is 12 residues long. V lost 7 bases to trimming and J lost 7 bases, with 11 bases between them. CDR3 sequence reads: CASMGTGQPQHF. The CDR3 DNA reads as TGTGCCAGCATGGGAACGGGACAGCCCCAGCATTTT.

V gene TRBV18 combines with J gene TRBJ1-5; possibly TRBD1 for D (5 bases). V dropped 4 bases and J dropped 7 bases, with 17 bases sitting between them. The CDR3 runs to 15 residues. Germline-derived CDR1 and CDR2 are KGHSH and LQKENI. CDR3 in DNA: TGTGCCAGCTCACTCCAGGGAGGGGTAGCACAGCCCCAGCATTTT. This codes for CASSLQGGVAQPQHF.

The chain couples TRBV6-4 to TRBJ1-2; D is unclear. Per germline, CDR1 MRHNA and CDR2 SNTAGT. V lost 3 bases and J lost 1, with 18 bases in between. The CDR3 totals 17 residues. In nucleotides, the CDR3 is TGTGCCAGCAGTGAAAATGGGTCTCCAACCCATAACTATGGCTACACCTTC. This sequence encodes CASSENGSPTHNYGYTF.

The CDR3 region has the DNA TGTGCCAGCAGGGAAACAGGGGGGAGTAGGACTGAAGCTTTCTTT. This sequence encodes CASRETGGSRTEAFF. The chain uses TRBV6-5 and TRBJ1-1; 8 bases line up with TRBD1. Per the germline V gene, CDR1 is MNHEY and CDR2 is SVGAGI. The CDR3 totals 15 residues. V dropped 6 bases and J dropped 5; count of bases not matched to a gene: 11.

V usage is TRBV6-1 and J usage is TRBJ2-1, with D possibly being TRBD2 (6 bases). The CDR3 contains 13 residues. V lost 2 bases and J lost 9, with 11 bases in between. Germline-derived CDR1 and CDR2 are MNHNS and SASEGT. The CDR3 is CASSESQGGEQFF. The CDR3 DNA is TGTGCCAGCAGTGAAAGCCAGGGAGGTGAGCAGTTCTTC.

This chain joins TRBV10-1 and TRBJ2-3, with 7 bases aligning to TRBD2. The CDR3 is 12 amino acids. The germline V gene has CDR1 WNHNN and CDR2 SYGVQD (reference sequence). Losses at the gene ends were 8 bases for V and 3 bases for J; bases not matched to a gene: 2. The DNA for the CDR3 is TGCGCCAGCGGGACTACGACAGATACGCAGTATTTT. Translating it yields CASGTTTDTQYF.

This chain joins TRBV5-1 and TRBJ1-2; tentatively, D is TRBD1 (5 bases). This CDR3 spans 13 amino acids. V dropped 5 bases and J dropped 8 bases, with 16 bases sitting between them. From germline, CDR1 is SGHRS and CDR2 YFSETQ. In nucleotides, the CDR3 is TGCGCCAGCAGATCCGGGACCGGAGGGGGCTACACCTTC. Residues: CASRSGTGGGYTF.

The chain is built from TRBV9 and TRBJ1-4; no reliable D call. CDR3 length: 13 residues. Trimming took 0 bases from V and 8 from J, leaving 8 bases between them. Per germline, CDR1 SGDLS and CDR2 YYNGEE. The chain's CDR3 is CASSVDGREKLFF. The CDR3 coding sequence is TGTGCCAGCAGCGTAGACGGTAGGGAAAAACTGTTTTTT.

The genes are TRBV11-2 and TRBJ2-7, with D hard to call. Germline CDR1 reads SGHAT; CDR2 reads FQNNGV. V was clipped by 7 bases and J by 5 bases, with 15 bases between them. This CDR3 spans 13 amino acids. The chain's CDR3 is CASTTALGNEQYF. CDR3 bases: TGTGCCAGCACGACCGCACTGGGTAACGAGCAGTACTTC.

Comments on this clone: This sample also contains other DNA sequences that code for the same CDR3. The CDR3 region is CASSSTGDTAYEQYF. CDR3 DNA: TGTGCCAGCAGCTCTACAGGGGATACGGCCTACGAGCAGTACTTC. This sequence joins TRBV28 and TRBJ2-7, with 7 bases matching TRBD1. CDR1 is MDHEN, CDR2 SYDVKM, per germline. This CDR3 is 15 amino acids long. Trimming took 6 bases from V and 2 from J; bases not matched to a gene: 10.

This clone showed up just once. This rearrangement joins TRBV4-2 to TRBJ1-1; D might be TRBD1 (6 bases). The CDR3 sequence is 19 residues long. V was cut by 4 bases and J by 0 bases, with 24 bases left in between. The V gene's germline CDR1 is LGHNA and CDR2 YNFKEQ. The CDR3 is CASSPQSRRGGELNTEAFF. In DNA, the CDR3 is TGTGCCAGCAGCCCCCAGAGTCGCAGAGGGGGGGAATTGAACACTGAAGCTTTCTTT.

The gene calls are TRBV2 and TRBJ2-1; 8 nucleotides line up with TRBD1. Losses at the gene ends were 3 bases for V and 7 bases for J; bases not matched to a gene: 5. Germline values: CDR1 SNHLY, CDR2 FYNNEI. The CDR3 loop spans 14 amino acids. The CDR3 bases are TGTGCCAGCAGTGATTGGGGACAGGCAAATGAGCAGTTCTTC. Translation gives CASSDWGQANEQFF.

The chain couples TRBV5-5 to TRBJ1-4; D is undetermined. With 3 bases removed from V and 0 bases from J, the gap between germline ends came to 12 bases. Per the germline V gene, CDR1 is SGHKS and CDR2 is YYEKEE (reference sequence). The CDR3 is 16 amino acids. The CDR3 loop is CASSSRWGTTNEKLFF. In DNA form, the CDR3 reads TGTGCCAGCAGCTCGAGGTGGGGAACAACTAATGAAAAACTGTTTTTT.

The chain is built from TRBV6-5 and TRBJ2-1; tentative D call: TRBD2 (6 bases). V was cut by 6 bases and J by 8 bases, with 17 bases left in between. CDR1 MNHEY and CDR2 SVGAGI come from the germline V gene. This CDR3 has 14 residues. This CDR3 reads CASRRDGGQHEQFF. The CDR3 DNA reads TGTGCCAGCAGGCGGGACGGAGGGCAACATGAGCAGTTCTTC.

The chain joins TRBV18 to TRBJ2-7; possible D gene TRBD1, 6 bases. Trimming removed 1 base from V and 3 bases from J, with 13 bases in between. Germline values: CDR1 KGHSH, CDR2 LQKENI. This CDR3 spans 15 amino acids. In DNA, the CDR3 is TGTGCCAGCTCACCACAAGGGGACATCCTCTACGAGCAGTACTTC. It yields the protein CASSPQGDILYEQYF.

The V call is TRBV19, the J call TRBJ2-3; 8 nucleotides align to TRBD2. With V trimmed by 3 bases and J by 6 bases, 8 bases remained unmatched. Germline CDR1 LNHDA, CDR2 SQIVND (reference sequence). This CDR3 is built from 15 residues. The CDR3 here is CASSMLGLGTDTQYF. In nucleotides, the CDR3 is TGTGCCAGTAGTATGTTGGGACTAGGTACCGATACGCAGTATTTT.

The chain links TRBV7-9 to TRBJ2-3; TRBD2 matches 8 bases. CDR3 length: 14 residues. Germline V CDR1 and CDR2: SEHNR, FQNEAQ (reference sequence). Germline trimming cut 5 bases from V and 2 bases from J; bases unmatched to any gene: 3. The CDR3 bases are TGTGCCAGCAGCCGCGGGGGGTCCACAGATACGCAGTATTTT. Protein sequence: CASSRGGSTDTQYF.

CDR3: CASNTDSSYNEQFF. In nucleotides, the CDR3 is TGTGCCAGTAACACCGACAGCTCCTACAATGAGCAGTTCTTC. The chain carries TRBV19 and TRBJ2-1, with D possibly matching TRBD1 (5 bases). Germline loops: CDR1 LNHDA, CDR2 SQIVND (reference sequence). This CDR3 is 14 amino acids long. Trimming took 7 bases from V and 0 from J, leaving 10 bases between them.

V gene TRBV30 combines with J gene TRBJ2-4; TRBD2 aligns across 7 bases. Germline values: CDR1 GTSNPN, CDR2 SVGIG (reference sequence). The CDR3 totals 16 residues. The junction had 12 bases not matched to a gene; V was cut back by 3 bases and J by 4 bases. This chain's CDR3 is CAWRIGGSGVKNIQYF. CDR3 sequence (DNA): TGTGCCTGGAGGATCGGGGGGTCTGGTGTAAAAAACATTCAGTACTTC.

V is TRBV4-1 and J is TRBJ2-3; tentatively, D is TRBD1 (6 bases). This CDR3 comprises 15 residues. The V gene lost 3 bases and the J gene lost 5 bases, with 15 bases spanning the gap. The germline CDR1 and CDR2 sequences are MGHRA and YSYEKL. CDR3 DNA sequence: TGCGCCAGCAGCCATCCCACCCAGGGGCGAGATACGCAGTATTTT. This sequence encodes CASSHPTQGRDTQYF.

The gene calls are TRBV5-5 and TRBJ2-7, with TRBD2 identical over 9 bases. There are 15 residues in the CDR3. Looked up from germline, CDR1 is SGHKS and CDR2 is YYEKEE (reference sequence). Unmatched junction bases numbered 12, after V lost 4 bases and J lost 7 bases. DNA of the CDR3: TGTGCCAGCAGCCCGGGACCGGGACTAGCCGGGGAGCAGTACTTC. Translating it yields CASSPGPGLAGEQYF. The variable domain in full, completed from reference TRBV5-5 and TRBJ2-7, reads DAGVTQSPTHLIKTRGQQVTLRCSPISGHKSVSWYQQVLGQGPQFIFQYYEKEERGRGNFPDRFSARQFPNYSSELNVNALLLGDSALYLCASSPGPGLAGEQYFGPGTRLTVT.

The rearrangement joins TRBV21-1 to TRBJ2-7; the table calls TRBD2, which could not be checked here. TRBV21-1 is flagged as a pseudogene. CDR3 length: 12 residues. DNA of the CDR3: TGTGCCAGCAGCAAAAATGCGGGCGGGGAGTACTTC. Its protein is CASSKNAGGEYF.

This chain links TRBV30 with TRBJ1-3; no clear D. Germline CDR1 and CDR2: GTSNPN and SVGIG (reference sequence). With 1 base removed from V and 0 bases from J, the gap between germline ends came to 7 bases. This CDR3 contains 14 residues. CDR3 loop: CAWSGGSSGNTIYF. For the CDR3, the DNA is TGTGCCTGGAGTGGGGGAAGCTCTGGAAACACCATATATTTT.

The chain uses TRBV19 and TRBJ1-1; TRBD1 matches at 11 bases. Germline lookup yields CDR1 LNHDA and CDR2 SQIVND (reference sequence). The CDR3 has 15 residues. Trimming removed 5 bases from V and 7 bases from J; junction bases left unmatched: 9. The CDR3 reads CASSSNGQGAGEAFF. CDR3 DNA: TGTGCCAGTAGTTCAAACGGACAGGGGGCAGGTGAAGCTTTCTTT.

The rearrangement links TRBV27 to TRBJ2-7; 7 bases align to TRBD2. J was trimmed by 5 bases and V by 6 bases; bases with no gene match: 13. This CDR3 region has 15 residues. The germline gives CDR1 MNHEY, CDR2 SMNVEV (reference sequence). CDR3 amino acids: CASSPRLAALNEQYF. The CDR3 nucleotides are TGTGCCAGCAGCCCGAGGCTAGCGGCGTTGAACGAGCAGTACTTC.

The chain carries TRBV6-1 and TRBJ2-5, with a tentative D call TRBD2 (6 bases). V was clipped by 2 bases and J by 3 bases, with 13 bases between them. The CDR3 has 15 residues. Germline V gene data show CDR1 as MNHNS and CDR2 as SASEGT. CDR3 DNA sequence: TGTGCCAGCAGTGAAAATCGGGGGAGAAAAGAGACCCAGTACTTC. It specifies CASSENRGRKETQYF.

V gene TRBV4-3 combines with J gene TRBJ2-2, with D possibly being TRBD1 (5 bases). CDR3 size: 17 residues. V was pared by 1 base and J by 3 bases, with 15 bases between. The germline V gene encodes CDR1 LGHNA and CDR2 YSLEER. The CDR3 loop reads CASSQGAGRVDTGELFF. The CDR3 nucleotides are TGCGCCAGCAGCCAAGGGGCAGGGCGTGTAGACACCGGGGAGCTGTTTTTT.

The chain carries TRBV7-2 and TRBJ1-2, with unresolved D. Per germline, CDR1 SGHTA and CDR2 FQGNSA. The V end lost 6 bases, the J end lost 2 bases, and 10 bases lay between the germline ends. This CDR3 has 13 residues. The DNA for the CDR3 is TGTGCCAGCAGTTCTTCCCGGAACTATGGCTACACCTTC. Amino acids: CASSSSRNYGYTF.

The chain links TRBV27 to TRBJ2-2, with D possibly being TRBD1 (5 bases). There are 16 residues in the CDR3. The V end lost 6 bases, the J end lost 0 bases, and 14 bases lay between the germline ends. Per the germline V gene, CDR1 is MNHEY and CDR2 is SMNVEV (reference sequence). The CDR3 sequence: CASRNQGLANTGELFF. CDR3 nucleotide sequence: TGTGCCAGCAGAAACCAGGGTCTCGCGAACACCGGGGAGCTGTTTTTT.